This T cell receptor beta chain was sequenced for a study of T cells in localized non-small cell lung cancer. V gave up 2 bases and J gave up 5 bases, with 22 bases separating them. Germline CDR1 is SGHRS and CDR2 is YFSETQ. The CDR3 has 17 amino acids. This clone has only one observation. The table came from immunoSEQ multiplex PCR; TCRdb's copy has only in-frame clones and leaves some out. Of 18,000 or so clones in the sample, about 80% were seen once. This sequence was found in a female donor over 55 with stage I lung adenocarcinoma. Specimen: peripheral blood, collected before any cancer treatment. The genes are TRBV5-1 and TRBJ1-2, with D unresolved. CDR3 in DNA: TGCGCCAGCAGCTTAGTCGGCCCACCCGCGGACCCTTATGGCTACACCTTC. It encodes CASSLVGPPADPYGYTF. The whole variable domain, remainder taken from reference TRBV5-1 and TRBJ1-2, is KAGVTQTPRYLIKTRGQQVTLSCSPISGHRSVSWYQQTPGQGLQFLFEYFSETQRNKGNFPGRFSGRQFSNSRSEMNVSTLELGDSALYLCASSLVGPPADPYGYTFGSGTRLTVV.